This entry lists 15 T cell receptor beta chains sequenced from one sample in a study of T cells after yellow fever vaccination. In TCRdb, the 5' RACE reads were re-called with MiXCR into one record per CDR3 protein. The profile shows 250,000 or so distinct CDR3 sequences, 3.6% of them singletons. The sequencing used PBMCs, collected 15 days after the yellow fever booster vaccination. These receptors were obtained from a man aged 18 to 35 who received the YFV17D yellow fever vaccine.

This clonotype was seen at least ten times. This sequence joins TRBV3-1 and TRBJ2-1, with TRBD1 matching over 8 bases. Trimming took 2 bases from V and 8 from J; bases not matched to a gene: 5. The CDR3 contains 14 residues. Looked up from germline, CDR1 is LGHDT and CDR2 is YNNKEL (reference sequence). As DNA, the CDR3 is TGTGCCAGCAGCCAAACGGACAGGGCCCATGAGCAGTTCTTC. Translated: CASSQTDRAHEQFF.

In its sample, this clonotype was seen many times. This sequence joins TRBV9 and TRBJ1-5; 8 positions agree with TRBD1. CDR1 is SGDLS, CDR2 YYNGEE, per germline. V lost 4 bases and J lost 3; bases outside the gene matches: 6. The CDR3 extends over 15 amino acids. As DNA, the CDR3 is TGTGCCAGCAGCTTGACAGGGGCTAACAATCAGCCCCAGCATTTT. It codes for CASSLTGANNQPQHF.

At least ten counts were recorded for this clonotype. The genes are TRBV7-9 and TRBJ1-1; possible D gene TRBD1, 5 bases. V lost 4 bases, J lost 10 bases, and 16 bases lay in between. Germline V CDR1 and CDR2: SEHNR, FQNEAQ (reference sequence). The CDR3 extends over 13 amino acids. The CDR3 protein is CASSSNSGIPAFF. In DNA, the CDR3 is TGTGCCAGCAGCTCTAACTCAGGGATTCCAGCTTTCTTT.

This clonotype has a count of ten or more. This chain connects TRBV7-9 to TRBJ1-1; no reliable D call. Germline values: CDR1 SEHNR, CDR2 FQNEAQ (reference sequence). V was pared by 1 base and J by 6 bases, with 9 bases between. This CDR3 comprises 13 residues. The CDR3 reads CASSLDGGSEAFF. The CDR3, as DNA: TGTGCCAGCAGCTTAGACGGCGGGTCTGAAGCTTTCTTT.

This clonotype has a count of ten or more. The V gene is TRBV7-2, the J gene TRBJ1-2; 7 bases are a match to TRBD1. After removal of 5 bases from V and 5 bases from J, the junction contained 5 bases not matched to a gene. From germline, CDR1 is SGHTA and CDR2 FQGNSA. The CDR3 totals 13 residues. The CDR3 DNA is TGTGCCAGCAGCCCAAGACAGGGATATGGCTACACCTTC. Translated, it gives CASSPRQGYGYTF.

This clonotype was counted ten times or more. The genes are TRBV5-6 and TRBJ2-2; perhaps TRBD1 as D (6 bases). The germline V gene encodes CDR1 SGHDT and CDR2 YYEEEE. The CDR3 runs to 15 residues. V lost 0 bases to trimming and J lost 4 bases, with 10 bases between them. CDR3 bases: TGTGCCAGCAGCTTGGTGGGCAGGGGCACCGGGGAGCTGTTTTTT. Translation gives CASSLVGRGTGELFF.

This clonotype occurred many times. The chain links TRBV7-9 to TRBJ2-7; TRBD1 matches 10 bases. The ends lost 5 bases at V and 2 bases at J; junction bases unmatched: 9. Germline V gene sequence: CDR1 SEHNR, CDR2 FQNEAQ (reference sequence). The CDR3 sequence is 16 residues long. This CDR3 is CASSVSGQGITYEQYF. The CDR3 DNA follows: TGTGCCAGCAGCGTATCGGGACAGGGGATCACCTACGAGCAGTACTTC.

In this sample, this clonotype turned up many times. The CDR3 spells CSVEASGINYGYTF. CDR3 bases: TGCAGCGTTGAAGCGTCAGGAATTAACTATGGCTACACCTTC. The chain uses TRBV29-1 and TRBJ1-2; no definite D call. Germline lookup yields CDR1 SQVTM and CDR2 ANQGSEA. With 1 base removed from V and 1 base from J, the gap between germline ends came to 10 bases. There are 14 residues in the CDR3.

Many counts were recorded for this clonotype. J is TRBJ2-5 and V is TRBV7-2; the D is unclear. The CDR3 consists of 14 residues. The germline gives CDR1 SGHTA, CDR2 FQGNSA. Trimming shortened V by 0 bases and J by 4 bases, and 9 bases separated the two germline ends. DNA for the CDR3: TGTGCCAGCAGCTTAGCGCCCAGGACAGAGACCCAGTACTTC. Protein: CASSLAPRTETQYF.

At least ten counts were recorded for this clonotype. The chain links TRBV6-6 to TRBJ2-7; the D is unclear. The CDR3 totals 13 residues. With 5 bases removed from V and 6 bases from J, the gap between germline ends came to 14 bases. CDR1 and CDR2 (germline): MNHNY, SVGAGI (reference sequence). The CDR3 reads CASSQVWVGEQYV. In nucleotides, the CDR3 is TGTGCCAGCAGTCAAGTCTGGGTCGGCGAGCAGTACGTC.

There are many counts of this clonotype. The rearrangement joins TRBV29-1 to TRBJ2-5; D is tentatively TRBD1 or TRBD2 (6 bases each). V was pared by 8 bases and J by 3 bases, with 16 bases between. Germline V gene lookup returns CDR1 SQVTM and CDR2 ANQGSEA. CDR3 length: 13 amino acids. The CDR3 DNA is TGCAGCACCCAAAGGGGGGCGGAAGAGACCCAGTACTTC. Its protein product is CSTQRGAEETQYF.

The table lists this clonotype with many counts. The V gene is TRBV4-3, the J gene TRBJ2-1; D ambiguous. The CDR3 contains 15 residues. Trimming cost V 4 bases and J 3 bases, with 13 bases left between them. Germline V gene data show CDR1 as LGHNA and CDR2 as YSLEER. The CDR3 DNA reads TGCGCCAGCAGCCCTAGTAGGGTTCACTACAATGAGCAGTTCTTC. This sequence encodes CASSPSRVHYNEQFF.

This clonotype has ten or more counts. The chain recombines TRBV6-5 with TRBJ2-1; 7 nucleotides align to TRBD2. Germline V gene sequence: CDR1 MNHEY, CDR2 SVGAGI. The CDR3 has 15 amino acids. V was clipped by 9 bases and J by 4 bases; unmatched bases: 12. Here the CDR3 reads CASGGGRSLYNEQFF. The CDR3 region has the DNA TGTGCCAGTGGGGGGGGGAGGTCCCTTTACAATGAGCAGTTCTTC.

This clonotype was observed many times. The rearrangement joins TRBV5-1 to TRBJ2-1; D is perhaps TRBD1 (6 bases). Per germline, CDR1 SGHRS and CDR2 YFSETQ. This CDR3 has 15 amino acids. Trimming removed 0 bases at V and 3 bases at J, with 10 bases between. This CDR3 is CASSLVQGNYNEQFF. CDR3 in DNA: TGCGCCAGCAGCTTGGTACAGGGAAACTACAATGAGCAGTTCTTC.

This clonotype was recorded many times. V and J are TRBV7-7 and TRBJ2-7; 7 nucleotides match TRBD1. Per the germline V gene, CDR1 is SSHAT and CDR2 is FNYEAQ (reference sequence). The V gene end was trimmed by 5 bases and the J gene end by 2 bases; junction bases not matched to a gene: 12. CDR3 length: 16 amino acids. CDR3 residues: CASSGLETGHTYEQYF. The CDR3 DNA reads TGTGCCAGCAGCGGCTTAGAGACAGGGCATACCTACGAGCAGTACTTC.